Presented here are 10 T cell receptor beta chains from one specimen sequenced in a study of T cells in Graves' hyperthyroidism and ophthalmopathy. Amplification of TCR beta CDR3 regions was performed using RNA transcripts as template. The TCR CDR3 first-round RT-PCR relied on the HTBI primer set. TCRdb recomputed calls from the multiplex PCR reads with MiXCR, one row per CDR3 protein. Of roughly 400,000 distinct CDR3 sequences listed, roughly an eighth are singletons. What was sequenced was blood. Source of these receptors: a man aged 45-65 years with Graves' ophthalmopathy.

This clonotype has ten or more counts. The chain employs TRBV5-1 and TRBJ2-7; TRBD2 aligns across 8 bases. V dropped 4 bases and J dropped 3; count of bases not matched to a gene: 3. Germline values: CDR1 SGHRS, CDR2 YFSETQ. The CDR3 loop spans 13 amino acids. CDR3 protein: CASSQSGSYEQYF. CDR3 sequence (DNA): TGCGCCAGCAGCCAAAGCGGGAGCTACGAGCAGTACTTC.

This clonotype was seen many times. The chain links TRBV29-1 to TRBJ1-1; no clear D gene. The germline V and J ends were trimmed by 7 bases and 2 bases, with 17 bases remaining between them. Looked up from germline, CDR1 is SQVTM and CDR2 is ANQGSEA. The CDR3 has 14 amino acids. The CDR3 nucleotides are TGCAGCGAACAATCGTCAGGCGCAAACACTGAAGCTTTCTTT. Its protein product is CSEQSSGANTEAFF.

The chain combines TRBV11-2 with TRBJ2-7; the D is unclear. V was shortened by 1 base and J by 2 bases, with 6 bases between the two germline ends. Per germline, CDR1 SGHAT and CDR2 FQNNGV. The CDR3 extends over 13 amino acids. The CDR3 reads CASSLVFAYEQYF. The CDR3 region has the DNA TGTGCCAGCAGCTTAGTTTTCGCCTACGAGCAGTACTTC.

There are a few counts of this clonotype. The gene calls are TRBV11-2 and TRBJ2-1, with D possibly TRBD2 on 6 matching bases. Trimming cost V 5 bases and J 8 bases, with 13 bases left between them. The CDR3 covers 13 residues. CDR1 SGHAT and CDR2 FQNNGV come from the germline V gene. CDR3 nucleotides: TGTGCCAGCAGCAAAACTAGCTTCGATGAGCAGTTCTTC. This sequence encodes CASSKTSFDEQFF.

There are many counts of this clonotype. The V and J genes are TRBV11-2 and TRBJ2-5, with a tentative D call TRBD2 (7 bases). With 3 bases removed from V and 10 bases from J, the gap between germline ends came to 18 bases. The CDR3 is 14 residues long. From germline, CDR1 is SGHAT and CDR2 FQNNGV. CDR3 loop: CASSFKGGVGGQYF. Written as DNA, the CDR3 is TGTGCCAGCAGCTTTAAAGGGGGGGTTGGTGGCCAGTACTTC.

This clonotype has at least ten counts. DNA for the CDR3: TGTGCCAGTAGCCCCGGGCGGAGTCTTGCCTACGAGCAGTACTTC. Translation gives CASSPGRSLAYEQYF. The chain joins TRBV19 to TRBJ2-7; D not certain. Germline CDR1 and CDR2: LNHDA and SQIVND (reference sequence). This CDR3 is built from 15 residues. Trimming took off 6 bases at V and 2 bases at J, with 17 bases between the two ends.

This clonotype was recorded a few times. The chain recombines TRBV20-1 with TRBJ2-7; D might be TRBD1 (6 bases). CDR1 DFQATT and CDR2 SNEGSKA come from the germline V gene (reference sequence). V lost 4 bases to trimming and J lost 1 base, with 8 bases between them. CDR3 length equals 12 residues. This chain's CDR3 is CSATGQSYEQYF. Here the CDR3 DNA reads TGCAGTGCTACCGGACAGTCCTACGAGCAGTACTTC.

This clonotype was observed many times. The chain carries TRBV20-1 and TRBJ2-6; D unresolved. This CDR3 is 16 amino acids long. V lost 1 base and J 2 bases, leaving 12 bases between the germline ends. CDR1 is DFQATT, CDR2 SNEGSKA, per germline (reference sequence). The CDR3, as DNA: TGCAGTGCTAGAGTTACCTTGGTAACTGGGGCCAACGTCCTGACTTTC. Translating gives CSARVTLVTGANVLTF.

This clonotype has only a few counts. The V call is TRBV7-9, the J call TRBJ2-7; D tentatively reads TRBD1 or TRBD2 (5 bases each). Trimming shortened V by 1 base and J by 3 bases, and 25 bases separated the two germline ends. The CDR3 spans 19 residues. Germline V gene lookup returns CDR1 SEHNR and CDR2 FQNEAQ (reference sequence). The CDR3 is CASSLGLSGTQSDFYEQYF. The CDR3 nucleotides read TGTGCCAGCAGCTTAGGGTTGAGTGGGACGCAGTCTGATTTCTACGAGCAGTACTTC.

This rearrangement joins TRBV29-1 to TRBJ2-7; 8 bases are shared with TRBD2. CDR3 length equals 15 residues. The trim removed 1 base at V and 5 bases at J, leaving 10 bases unmatched. CDR1 is SQVTM and CDR2 is ANQGSEA in the germline V gene. DNA for the CDR3: TGCAGCGTTGAAGCCTTAAGCGGGAGTGTCGACGAGCAGTACTTC. Protein sequence: CSVEALSGSVDEQYF.